This TCR beta chain stems from a study of cytomegalovirus exposure and HLA in healthy donors. Overall study findings and caveats: Another analysis was done later, and it associated more than 15,000 TCR beta sequences with HLA alleles at 0.05 false discovery rate. Most TCRs appeared rarely, but some public TCRs recurred in many donors.

Use of 60 Vbeta and 13 Jbeta primers characterized the PCR. Sequencing was performed with immunoSEQ multiplex PCR; in TCRdb, only in-frame clones are kept and a portion is missing. In the table there are roughly 160,000 clones, 60% to 80% of which are singletons. Note on this clone: The antigen is undetermined.

The sequence derives from a man between 45 and 60 years old in good health and CMV-seropositive. Sequencing was done on a sample of PBMCs.

CDR3 in amino acids: CASSWGGDSNSYEQYF. Here the CDR3 DNA reads TGTGCCAGCAGTTGGGGGGGGGACTCTAACTCCTACGAGCAGTACTTC. V gene TRBV6-5 combines with J gene TRBJ2-7; 7 bases match TRBD2. Germline V gene sequence: CDR1 MNHEY, CDR2 SVGAGI. The CDR3 loop spans 16 amino acids. V was clipped by 4 bases and J by 0 bases; unmatched bases: 9.